Here is one TCR beta chain with its context. Only in-frame clones appear in the TCRdb table, and some are missing; sequencing was by immunoSEQ multiplex PCR. This repertoire shows 250,000 or so clones, 85% to 90% found once; its top ten account for around 1.8%. The CDR3 extends over 16 amino acids. CDR1 is SGHRS and CDR2 is YFSETQ in the germline V gene. Trimming removed 0 bases from V and 4 bases from J, with 14 bases in between. This sample was included in a study of blood T cell repertoires in COVID-19. The clonotype was recovered from a man aged 35 to 55 who had recovered from COVID-19. J is TRBJ2-1 and V is TRBV5-1, with a tentative D call TRBD2 (6 bases). The sample consisted of PBMCs or T cells enriched from blood (not recorded which). The chain's CDR3 is CASSLVERAIYNEQFF. The CDR3 region has the DNA TGCGCCAGCAGCTTGGTCGAGCGGGCCATTTACAATGAGCAGTTCTTC.